The rows below give T cell receptor beta chains drawn from one sample of a study of cytomegalovirus exposure and HLA in healthy donors. TCRdb keeps only in-frame clones here, not all; method: immunoSEQ multiplex PCR. The sample lists almost 200,000 clones, 70% to 80% occurring once. Sequencing was carried out using PBMCs. These receptors were collected from a man in his thirties or forties in good health and CMV-seronegative. The CDR3 runs from the conserved cysteine through the conserved F or W. Each record gives: clone size, D gene, J gene, V gene, CDR3 DNA, CDR3 protein. The D gene is left open where the match is weak. Rows give clone size only sometimes, using once, few, many, or a class for an expanded clone.

size: -; D: -; J: TRBJ1-4; V: TRBV5-1; DNA: TGCGCCAGCAGCTTGGACTCAACTAATGAAAAACTGTTTTTT; CDR3: CASSLDSTNEKLFF
size: -; D: -; J: TRBJ2-7; V: TRBV4-1; DNA: TGCGCCAGCAGCCAAGAAACAGTCGACTCCTACGAGCAGTACTTC; CDR3: CASSQETVDSYEQYF
size: -; D: TRBD2; J: TRBJ2-2; V: TRBV6-1; DNA: TGTGCCAGCAGTCCAGGGAGGGACACCGGGGAGCTGTTTTTT; CDR3: CASSPGRDTGELFF
size: -; D: TRBD1; J: TRBJ2-7; V: TRBV7-9; DNA: TGTGCCAGCAGCCCCGTACAGGGGGGCGAGCAGTACTTC; CDR3: CASSPVQGGEQYF
size: -; D: -; J: TRBJ2-7; V: TRBV14; DNA: TGTGCCAGCAGCCAAGGAACAGGAGCCTACGAGCAGTACTTC; CDR3: CASSQGTGAYEQYF
size: -; D: -; J: TRBJ2-2; V: TRBV4-1; DNA: TGCGCCAGCAGCCAACGGTTACTAGCTCTGAACACCGGGGAGCTGTTTTTT; CDR3: CASSQRLLALNTGELFF
size: -; D: -; J: TRBJ1-4; V: TRBV30; DNA: TGTGCCTGGAGTGTCAGGGCTAATGAAAAACTGTTTTTT; CDR3: CAWSVRANEKLFF
size: -; D: -; J: TRBJ1-5; V: TRBV6-1; DNA: TGTGCCACTGTACTATATAGCAATCAGCCCCAGCATTTT; CDR3: CATVLYSNQPQHF
size: -; D: TRBD1; J: TRBJ2-3; V: TRBV6-5; DNA: TGTGCCAGCAGTCGGACAGGGGGTCTAGATACGCAGTATTTT; CDR3: CASSRTGGLDTQYF
size: -; D: -; J: TRBJ1-4; V: TRBV27; DNA: TGTGCCAGCAGCTTTATAAGTAAGAGGGCAGAAAAACTGTTTTTT; CDR3: CASSFISKRAEKLFF
size: -; D: -; J: TRBJ1-4; V: TRBV5-4; DNA: TGTGCCAGCAGCTGGCGAGGGGGGGCTAATGAAAAACTGTTTTTT; CDR3: CASSWRGGANEKLFF
size: -; D: -; J: TRBJ1-6; V: TRBV30; DNA: TGTGCCTGGAGTGTACAGGGTGGTTCACCCCTCCACTTT; CDR3: CAWSVQGGSPLHF
size: -; D: -; J: TRBJ1-4; V: TRBV28; DNA: TGTGCCAGCAGTATAGTTGATGAAAAACTGTTTTTT; CDR3: CASSIVDEKLFF
size: -; D: TRBD2; J: TRBJ2-2; V: TRBV13; DNA: TGTGCCAGCAGCTCTAACCCCCGGGCGGGAGCGGGGGCCGGGGAGCTGTTTTTT; CDR3: CASSSNPRAGAGAGELFF
size: -; D: TRBD1; J: TRBJ2-5; V: TRBV6-1; DNA: TGTGCCAGCAGTGAGGGACAGGGTCACGAGACCCAGTACTTC; CDR3: CASSEGQGHETQYF
size: -; D: -; J: TRBJ1-6; V: TRBV28; DNA: TGTGCCAGCAGTTTAGGGGGGAATAATTCACCCCTCCACTTT; CDR3: CASSLGGNNSPLHF
size: -; D: -; J: TRBJ2-3; V: TRBV7-3; DNA: TGTGCCAGCAGCTTAAGTCCCGGTGATACGCAGTATTTT; CDR3: CASSLSPGDTQYF
size: -; D: TRBD1; J: TRBJ2-5; V: TRBV30; DNA: TGTGCCTGGAGGGGGACAGCACAAGAGACCCAGTACTTC; CDR3: CAWRGTAQETQYF
size: -; D: -; J: TRBJ2-5; V: TRBV20-1; DNA: TGCAGTGCCGAAGGACAGGAGACCCAGTACTTC; CDR3: CSAEGQETQYF
size: -; D: -; J: TRBJ1-5; V: TRBV2; DNA: TGTGCCAGCAGTCTTAATGGGCTACCCCCGGATCAGCCCCAGCATTTT; CDR3: CASSLNGLPPDQPQHF
size: -; D: -; J: TRBJ2-7; V: TRBV29-1; DNA: TGCAGCTCCGTCCGGGGAGGCGAGCAGTACTTC; CDR3: CSSVRGGEQYF
size: -; D: -; J: TRBJ2-2; V: TRBV12-5; DNA: TGTGCTTCGCGGGGCATCGGGGAGCTGTTTTTT; CDR3: CASRGIGELFF
size: -; D: -; J: TRBJ1-2; V: TRBV19; DNA: TGTGCCAGTAGTATTGGGCAGGTACCTAACTATGGCTACACCTTC; CDR3: CASSIGQVPNYGYTF
size: -; D: TRBD2; J: TRBJ2-5; V: TRBV2; DNA: TGTGCCAGCATTCGACTAGCACAAGAGACCCAGTACTTC; CDR3: CASIRLAQETQYF
size: -; D: -; J: TRBJ2-1; V: TRBV6-5; DNA: TGTGCCAGCAGTGCGCGGGACGGCAATGAGCAGTTCTTC; CDR3: CASSARDGNEQFF
size: -; D: -; J: TRBJ2-7; V: TRBV28; DNA: TGTGCCAGCAGTGCCCCTCCGGGACTCCCTAGCGAGCAGTACTTC; CDR3: CASSAPPGLPSEQYF
size: -; D: -; J: TRBJ2-1; V: TRBV5-1; DNA: TGCGCCAGCAGCTTGACGCAGGGGATGAACAATGAGCAGTTCTTC; CDR3: CASSLTQGMNNEQFF
size: -; D: TRBD2; J: TRBJ2-7; V: TRBV7-6; DNA: TGTGCCAGCAGCTTAGAATCTAGCGGGAGCTCCTACGAGCAGTACTTC; CDR3: CASSLESSGSSYEQYF
size: -; D: -; J: TRBJ2-6; V: TRBV21-1; DNA: TGTGCCAGCAGCACACGACCTAGCTCTGGGGCCAACGTCCTGACTTTC; CDR3: CASSTRPSSGANVLTF
size: -; D: -; J: TRBJ1-1; V: TRBV4-1; DNA: TGCGCCAGCAGCCAAGATCGGGGGACTGAAGCTTTCTTT; CDR3: CASSQDRGTEAFF
size: -; D: -; J: TRBJ1-3; V: TRBV6-1; DNA: TGTGCCAGCAGGAGAGGGGGTGACTCTGGAAACACCATATATTTT; CDR3: CASRRGGDSGNTIYF
size: few; D: -; J: TRBJ2-7; V: TRBV5-6; DNA: TGTGCCAGCAGCCCTTACCCCAGGTACGAGCAGTACTTC; CDR3: CASSPYPRYEQYF